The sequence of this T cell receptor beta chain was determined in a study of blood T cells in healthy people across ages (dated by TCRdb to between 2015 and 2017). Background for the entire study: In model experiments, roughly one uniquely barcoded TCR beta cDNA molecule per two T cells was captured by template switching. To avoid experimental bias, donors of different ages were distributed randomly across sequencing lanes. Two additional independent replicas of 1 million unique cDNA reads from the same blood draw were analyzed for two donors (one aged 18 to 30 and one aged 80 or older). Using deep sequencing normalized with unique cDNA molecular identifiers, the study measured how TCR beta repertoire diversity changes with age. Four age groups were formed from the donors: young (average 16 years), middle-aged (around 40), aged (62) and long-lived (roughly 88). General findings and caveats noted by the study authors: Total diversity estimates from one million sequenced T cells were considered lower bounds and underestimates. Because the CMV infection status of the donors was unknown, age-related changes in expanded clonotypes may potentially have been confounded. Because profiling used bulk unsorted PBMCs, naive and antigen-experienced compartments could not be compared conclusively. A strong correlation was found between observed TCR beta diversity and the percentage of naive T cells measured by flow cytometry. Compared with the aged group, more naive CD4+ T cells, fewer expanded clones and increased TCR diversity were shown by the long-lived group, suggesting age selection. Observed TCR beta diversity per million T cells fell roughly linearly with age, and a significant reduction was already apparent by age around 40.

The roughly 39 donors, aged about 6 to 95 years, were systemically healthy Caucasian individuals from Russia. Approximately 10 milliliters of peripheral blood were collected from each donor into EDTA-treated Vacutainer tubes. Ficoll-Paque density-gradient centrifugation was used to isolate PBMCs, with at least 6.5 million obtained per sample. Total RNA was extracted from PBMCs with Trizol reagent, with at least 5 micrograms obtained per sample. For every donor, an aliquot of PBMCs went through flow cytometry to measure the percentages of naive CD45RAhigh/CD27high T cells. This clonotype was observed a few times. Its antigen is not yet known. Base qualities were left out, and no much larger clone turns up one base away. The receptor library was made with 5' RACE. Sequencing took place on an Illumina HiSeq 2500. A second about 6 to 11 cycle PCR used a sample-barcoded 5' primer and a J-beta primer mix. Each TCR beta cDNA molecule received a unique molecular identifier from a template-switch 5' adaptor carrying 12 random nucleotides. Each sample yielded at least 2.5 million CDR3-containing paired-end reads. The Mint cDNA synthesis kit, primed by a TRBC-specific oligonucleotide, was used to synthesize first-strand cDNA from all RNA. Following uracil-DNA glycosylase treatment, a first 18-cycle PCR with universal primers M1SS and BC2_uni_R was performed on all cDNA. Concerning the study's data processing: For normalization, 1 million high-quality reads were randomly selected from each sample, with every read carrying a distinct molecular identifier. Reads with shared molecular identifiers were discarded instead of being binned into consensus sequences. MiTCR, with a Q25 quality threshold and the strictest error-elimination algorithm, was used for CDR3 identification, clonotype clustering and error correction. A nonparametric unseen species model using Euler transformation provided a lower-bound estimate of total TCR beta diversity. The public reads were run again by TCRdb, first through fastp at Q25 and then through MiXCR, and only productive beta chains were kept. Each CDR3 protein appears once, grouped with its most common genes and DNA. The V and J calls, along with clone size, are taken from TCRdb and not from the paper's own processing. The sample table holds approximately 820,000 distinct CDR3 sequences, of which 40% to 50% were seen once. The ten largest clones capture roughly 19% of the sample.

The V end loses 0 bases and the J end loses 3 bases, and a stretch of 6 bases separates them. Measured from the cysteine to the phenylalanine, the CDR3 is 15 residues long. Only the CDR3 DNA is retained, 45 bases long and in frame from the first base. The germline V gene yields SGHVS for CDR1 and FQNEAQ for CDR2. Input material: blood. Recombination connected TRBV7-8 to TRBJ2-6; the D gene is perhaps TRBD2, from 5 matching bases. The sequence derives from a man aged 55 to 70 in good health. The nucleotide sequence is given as TGTGCCAGCAGCTTAGCTGGAGGTGGGGCCAACGTCCTGACTTTC. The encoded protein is CASSLAGGGANVLTF.